The T cell receptor (beta chain) under discussion was sequenced for a study of control samples from healthy donors and cancer patients. The germline CDR1 and CDR2 sequences are LNHDA and SQIVND (reference sequence). V lost 7 bases, J lost 5 bases, and 8 bases lay in between. The CDR3 loop spans 11 amino acids. The assay was immunoSEQ multiplex PCR, and TCRdb's table has in-frame clones only and misses some. The sample comprises some 130,000 clones, about nine tenths of which are singletons, and 5.5% to 7% rests with the top ten. The sample taken for sequencing was blood. This rearrangement joins TRBV19 to TRBJ1-1; D gene ambiguous. The receptor was isolated from a man aged 18 to 30 in good health. The CDR3 DNA follows: TGTGCCAGTATCTTGTGGACTGAAGCTTTCTTT. It encodes CASILWTEAFF.